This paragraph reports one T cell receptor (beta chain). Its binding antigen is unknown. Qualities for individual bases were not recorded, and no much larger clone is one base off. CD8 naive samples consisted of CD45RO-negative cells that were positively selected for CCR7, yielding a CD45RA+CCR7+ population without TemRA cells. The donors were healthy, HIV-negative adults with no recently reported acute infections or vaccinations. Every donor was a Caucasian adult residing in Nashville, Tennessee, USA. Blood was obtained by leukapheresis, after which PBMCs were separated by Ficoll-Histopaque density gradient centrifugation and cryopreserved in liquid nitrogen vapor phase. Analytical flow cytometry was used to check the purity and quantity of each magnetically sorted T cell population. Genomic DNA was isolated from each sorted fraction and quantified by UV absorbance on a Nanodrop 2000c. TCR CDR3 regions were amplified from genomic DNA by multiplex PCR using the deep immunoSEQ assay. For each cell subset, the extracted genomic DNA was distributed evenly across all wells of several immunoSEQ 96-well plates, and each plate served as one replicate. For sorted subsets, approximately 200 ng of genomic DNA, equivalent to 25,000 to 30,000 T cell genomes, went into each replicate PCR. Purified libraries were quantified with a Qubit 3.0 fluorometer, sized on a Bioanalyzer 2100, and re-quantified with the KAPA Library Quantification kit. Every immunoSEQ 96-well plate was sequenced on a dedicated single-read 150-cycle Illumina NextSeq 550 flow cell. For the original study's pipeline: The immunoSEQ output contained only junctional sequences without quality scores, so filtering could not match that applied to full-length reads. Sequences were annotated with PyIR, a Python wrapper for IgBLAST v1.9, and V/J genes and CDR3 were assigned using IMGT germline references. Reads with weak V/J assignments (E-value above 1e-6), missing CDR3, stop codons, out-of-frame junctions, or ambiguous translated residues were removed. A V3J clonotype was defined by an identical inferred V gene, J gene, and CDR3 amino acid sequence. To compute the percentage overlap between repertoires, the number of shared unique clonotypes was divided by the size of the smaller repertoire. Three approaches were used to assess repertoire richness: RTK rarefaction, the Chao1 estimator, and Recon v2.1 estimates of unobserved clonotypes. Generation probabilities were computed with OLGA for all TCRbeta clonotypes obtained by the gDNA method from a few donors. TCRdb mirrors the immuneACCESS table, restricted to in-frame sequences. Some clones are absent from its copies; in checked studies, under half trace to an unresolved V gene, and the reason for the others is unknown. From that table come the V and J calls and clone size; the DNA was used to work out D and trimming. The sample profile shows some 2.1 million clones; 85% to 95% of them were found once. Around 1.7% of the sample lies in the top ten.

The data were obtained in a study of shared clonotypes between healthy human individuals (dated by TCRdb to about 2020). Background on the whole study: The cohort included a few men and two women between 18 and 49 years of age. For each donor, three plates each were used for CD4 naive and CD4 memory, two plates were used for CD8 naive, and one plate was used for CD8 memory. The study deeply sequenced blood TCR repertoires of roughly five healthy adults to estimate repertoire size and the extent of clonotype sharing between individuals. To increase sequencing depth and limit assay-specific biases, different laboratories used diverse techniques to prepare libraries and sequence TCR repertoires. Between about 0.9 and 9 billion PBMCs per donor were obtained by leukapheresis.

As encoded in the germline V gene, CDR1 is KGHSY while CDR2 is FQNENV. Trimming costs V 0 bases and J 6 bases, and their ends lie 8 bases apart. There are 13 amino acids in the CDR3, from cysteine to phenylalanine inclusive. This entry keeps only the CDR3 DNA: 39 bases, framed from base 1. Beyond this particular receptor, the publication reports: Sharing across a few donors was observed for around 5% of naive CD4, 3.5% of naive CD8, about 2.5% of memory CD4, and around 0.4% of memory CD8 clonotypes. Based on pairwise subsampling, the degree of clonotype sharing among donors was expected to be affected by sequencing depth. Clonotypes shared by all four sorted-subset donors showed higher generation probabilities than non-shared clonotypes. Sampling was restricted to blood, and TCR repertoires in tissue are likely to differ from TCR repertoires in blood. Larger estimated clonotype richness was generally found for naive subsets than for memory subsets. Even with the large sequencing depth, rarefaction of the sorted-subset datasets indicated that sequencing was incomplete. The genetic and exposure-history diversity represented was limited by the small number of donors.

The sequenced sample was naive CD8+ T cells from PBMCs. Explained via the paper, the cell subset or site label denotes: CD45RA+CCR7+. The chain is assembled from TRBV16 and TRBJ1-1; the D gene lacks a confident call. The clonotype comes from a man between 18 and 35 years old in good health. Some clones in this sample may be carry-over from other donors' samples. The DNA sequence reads TGTGCCAGCAGCCAATCGATTGGTGCTGAAGCTTTCTTT. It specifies CASSQSIGAEAFF.